The present T cell receptor beta chain was sequenced within a study of blood T cells in healthy people across ages. Notes on the study in general: Both naive CD4+ cell counts and diversity were greater in long-lived donors than in aged donors.

Germline V CDR1 and CDR2: MNHNY, SVGAGI (reference sequence). The V end lost 6 bases, the J end lost 0 bases, and 12 bases lay between the germline ends. The CDR3 sequence is 16 residues long. A note on this clonotype: The antigen is unknown.

Alongside a J-beta primer mix, a sample-barcoded 5' primer served in a second PCR lasting 7 to 11 cycles. TCRdb processed the 5' RACE reads anew with MiXCR; each CDR3 protein has one entry. The data contain fewer than 1 million distinct CDR3 sequences, under 45% of them singletons. This receptor was taken from a man aged 55 to 70 in good health. The chain employs TRBV6-6 and TRBJ2-6, with a weak D call TRBD1 (6 bases). Sequencing was carried out using blood. The CDR3: CASRYTGLSGANVLTF. The CDR3 bases are TGTGCCAGCAGATATACAGGGCTCTCTGGGGCCAACGTCCTGACTTTC.